This T cell receptor (beta chain) was found in a study of CXCR3-negative and CXCR3-positive naive CD8 T cells. Triplicate sorting captured a few hundred thousand cells each from every CD8+ T cell subset. By phenotype, naive CD8+ T cells were CD45RO-CCR7+CD27+CD95-. A remark on this clonotype: Its specificity is unknown.

Libraries of TRB cDNA were made by 5' RACE and carried UMIs. Reprocessing the 5' RACE reads, TCRdb reports a single entry for every CDR3 protein and omits DNA. The listing records over 100,000 distinct CDR3 sequences. The study, taken as a whole, reports: Cryopreservation partially decreased CXCR3 expression, and most assays used fresh PBMCs. Each naive subset displayed comparably high diversity, whereas memory CD8+ cells displayed much lower diversity. Hydrophobicity of TRB CDR3s was greater in CXCR3-positive naive cells than in CXCR3-negative naive cells.

Germline CDR1 is SGHVS and CDR2 is FNYEAQ. The CDR3 is 13 residues long. The sequenced material came from naive CXCR3+ CD8+ T cells from blood. Subset denoted: CD45RO-CCR7+CD27+CD95- naive CD8+ T cells expressing CXCR3 (TNR3+). The TCR sequence derives from a human donor in good health. Some clones in this sample may be carry-over from other donors' samples. The chain is built from TRBV7-6 and TRBJ2-1; the D gene TCRdb calls, TRBD2, cannot be checked with no DNA. CDR3 amino acids: CASSPTLSDEQFF. Looking up the rest from reference TRBV7-6 and TRBJ2-1 gives the full variable domain: GAGVSQSPRYKVTKRGQDVALRCDPISGHVSLYWYRQALGQGPEFLTYFNYEAQQDKSGLPNDRFSAERPEGSISTLTIQRTEQRDSAMYRCASSPTLSDEQFFGPGTRLTVL.